This paragraph reports one TCR beta chain. This entry comes from a study of CD8 T cells in Susac syndrome. RNA, at about 0.5 to 1 ug, was reverse transcribed with random hexamers. TCRdb ran MiXCR on the immunoSEQ multiplex PCR reads and lists one entry per CDR3 protein. Of approximately 170,000 distinct CDR3 sequences in the sample, just over 90% were seen once. The study used healthy donors as controls matched for age and sex. J gave up 5 bases and V 4 bases, and 11 bases lay outside the gene matches. This CDR3 region has 15 residues. Germline values: CDR1 MGHDK, CDR2 SYGVNS. The chain couples TRBV25-1 to TRBJ2-7; 7 bases agree with TRBD1. This TCR came from a human donor in good health. The sequenced sample was CD4+ T cells from PBMCs. CDR3 sequence reads: CASSAVGDRSHEQYF. For the CDR3, the DNA is TGTGCCAGCAGTGCGGTAGGGGACAGAAGCCACGAGCAGTACTTC.